The 22 T cell receptor beta chains below all came from one sample that was sequenced in a study of cytomegalovirus exposure and HLA in healthy donors. Repertoires were generated with immunoSEQ multiplex PCR, while TCRdb's copy carries only in-frame clones and drops some. The data show some 260,000 clones, 90% seen once. The sequenced material came from PBMCs. The origin of the receptors is a woman aged 25-40 years in good health and CMV-seronegative.

This chain uses TRBV7-2 with TRBJ2-7, with 7 bases identical to TRBD2. The CDR3 has 16 amino acids. Germline V gives CDR1 SGHTA, CDR2 FQGNSA. Trimming removed 1 base from V and 0 bases from J; junction bases left unmatched: 6. The CDR3 DNA follows: TGTGCCAGCAGCTTAGATCTAGCGGTAAGCTCCTACGAGCAGTACTTC. It yields the protein CASSLDLAVSSYEQYF.

The gene calls are TRBV15 and TRBJ1-1; no definite D call. The V end was cut by 1 base, the J end by 4 bases, with 10 bases between. Germline-derived CDR1 and CDR2 are LNHNV and YYDKDF (reference sequence). The CDR3 runs 14 residues. The CDR3 reads CATSRVAGITEAFF. CDR3 bases: TGTGCCACCAGCAGAGTGGCGGGGATCACTGAAGCTTTCTTT.

The V and J genes are TRBV6-5 and TRBJ2-1; 7 nucleotides match TRBD2. Looked up from germline, CDR1 is MNHEY and CDR2 is SVGAGI. The ends lost 6 bases at V and 5 bases at J; junction bases unmatched: 10. CDR3 size: 15 residues. CDR3 residues: CASSLTGTTNNEQFF. In nucleotides, the CDR3 is TGTGCCAGCAGCCTGACCGGGACTACCAACAATGAGCAGTTCTTC.

This rearrangement joins TRBV4-3 to TRBJ2-1, with D tentatively TRBD1 (6 bases). The CDR3 has 17 amino acids. Germline CDR1 LGHNA, CDR2 YSLEER. The germline V and J ends were trimmed by 1 base and 5 bases, with 18 bases remaining between them. CDR3 bases: TGCGCCAGCAGCCAAGTCTCCGTCCTGGACAGTGACAATGAGCAGTTCTTC. This codes for CASSQVSVLDSDNEQFF.

This rearrangement joins TRBV28 to TRBJ2-1; D is unresolved. Germline lookup yields CDR1 MDHEN and CDR2 SYDVKM. This CDR3 comprises 12 residues. V was pared by 6 bases and J by 5 bases, with 8 bases between. This CDR3 is CASRPRHNEQFF. CDR3 coding DNA: TGTGCCAGCAGGCCAAGACACAATGAGCAGTTCTTC.

This clone has only one observation. The J gene is TRBJ2-6, the V gene TRBV4-1; a weak D match, TRBD1 (5 bases). CDR1 MGHRA and CDR2 YSYEKL come from the germline V gene. CDR3 length: 18 amino acids. Trimming took 6 bases from V and 4 from J, leaving 22 bases between them. The CDR3 here is CASSRTSNTRPGANVLTF. The DNA for the CDR3 is TGCGCCAGCAGTCGGACATCAAATACCCGCCCCGGGGCCAACGTCCTGACTTTC.

V is TRBV27 and J is TRBJ1-4; TRBD1 is a possible D gene (5 bases). V lost 4 bases, J lost 3 bases, and 12 bases lay in between. CDR3 length equals 15 residues. Per the germline V gene, CDR1 is MNHEY and CDR2 is SMNVEV (reference sequence). CDR3 nucleotides: TGTGCCAGCAGTTACCAGGGTGGTGCTAATGAAAAACTGTTTTTT. Protein sequence: CASSYQGGANEKLFF.

This chain uses TRBV7-7 with TRBJ2-6; D is possibly TRBD1 (6 bases). From germline, CDR1 is SSHAT and CDR2 FNYEAQ (reference sequence). V lost 5 bases and J lost 1, with 24 bases in between. The CDR3 runs 20 residues. The CDR3 loop is CASSAAGRTDKRSGANVLTF. As DNA, the CDR3 is TGTGCCAGCAGCGCGGCTGGTAGGACAGACAAAAGGTCTGGGGCCAACGTCCTGACTTTC.

The gene calls are TRBV19 and TRBJ2-6; TRBD1 might be the D (5 bases). The V end lost 5 bases, the J end lost 0 bases, and 14 bases lay between the germline ends. The V gene's germline CDR1 is LNHDA and CDR2 SQIVND (reference sequence). This CDR3 has 17 residues. CDR3 protein: CASSYQGVSSGANVLTF. The CDR3 DNA reads TGTGCCAGTAGTTACCAGGGCGTCAGCTCTGGGGCCAACGTCCTGACTTTC.

The V call is TRBV15, the J call TRBJ2-2; 8 bases are shared with TRBD1. Germline CDR1 LNHNV, CDR2 YYDKDF (reference sequence). Trimming cost V 0 bases and J 5 bases; bases outside gene matches: 2. This CDR3 comprises 15 residues. This CDR3 reads CATSRDWTGTGELFF. The CDR3 DNA reads TGTGCCACCAGCAGAGATTGGACAGGGACCGGGGAGCTGTTTTTT.

This chain joins TRBV7-3 and TRBJ2-7; D ambiguous. V shed 2 bases and J shed 1 base, with 9 bases lying between them. Germline assignment: CDR1 SGHTA and CDR2 FQGTGA. The CDR3 has 14 amino acids. This CDR3 is CASSLSPWSYEQYF. In DNA form, the CDR3 reads TGTGCCAGCAGCTTATCCCCCTGGTCCTACGAGCAGTACTTC.

The J gene is TRBJ2-5, the V gene TRBV30; unclear D gene. Looked up from germline, CDR1 is GTSNPN and CDR2 is SVGIG (reference sequence). CDR3 length equals 12 residues. V shed 2 bases and J shed 5 bases, with 9 bases lying between them. CDR3 DNA sequence: TGTGCCTGGAGTCTAAAGTGGGAGACCCAGTACTTC. Translated, it gives CAWSLKWETQYF.

This chain uses TRBV11-3 with TRBJ2-3, with D uncertain. V gave up 1 base and J gave up 3 bases, with 5 bases separating them. Germline V CDR1 and CDR2: SGHNT, YENEEA. The CDR3 runs to 13 residues. The CDR3 nucleotides are TGTGCCAGCAGCTTAGTACGGACAGATACGCAGTATTTT. Protein sequence: CASSLVRTDTQYF.

The chain carries TRBV5-1 and TRBJ1-1, with D possibly matching TRBD1 (5 bases). The CDR3 is 15 amino acids. Trimming cost V 4 bases and J 1 base, with 14 bases left between them. Looked up from germline, CDR1 is SGHRS and CDR2 is YFSETQ. CDR3 amino acids: CASSLRGRGNTEAFF. Written as DNA, the CDR3 is TGCGCCAGCAGCCTACGAGGTAGGGGGAACACTGAAGCTTTCTTT. Combining the CDR3 with reference TRBV5-1 and TRBJ1-1 gives the whole variable domain KAGVTQTPRYLIKTRGQQVTLSCSPISGHRSVSWYQQTPGQGLQFLFEYFSETQRNKGNFPGRFSGRQFSNSRSEMNVSTLELGDSALYLCASSLRGRGNTEAFFGQGTRLTVV.

This chain connects TRBV11-3 to TRBJ2-7; 8 nucleotides match TRBD2. CDR3 size: 15 residues. J lost 3 bases, V lost 1 base, and 5 bases had no gene match. Germline V lookup: CDR1 SGHNT, CDR2 YENEEA. The CDR3 protein is CASSLGAGVYYEQYF. In nucleotides, the CDR3 is TGTGCCAGCAGCTTAGGAGCGGGAGTCTACTACGAGCAGTACTTC.

The chain is built from TRBV5-1 and TRBJ2-7, with a tentative D call TRBD2 (6 bases). The CDR3 contains 14 residues. Trimming took off 3 bases at V and 3 bases at J, with 13 bases between the two ends. The V gene's germline CDR1 is SGHRS and CDR2 YFSETQ. The CDR3 spells CASSSEGRNYEQYF. CDR3 sequence (DNA): TGCGCCAGCAGCTCGGAGGGGCGGAACTACGAGCAGTACTTC.

The chain uses TRBV11-3 and TRBJ2-1; 16 bases line up with TRBD2. CDR3 length equals 17 residues. V shed 7 bases and J 10 bases; nucleotides not matched to a gene: 13. Germline CDR1 is SGHNT and CDR2 is YENEEA. CDR3 DNA sequence: TGTGCCAGCACCAAAACCGGGACTAGCGGGGGGGATCTGGAGCAGTTCTTC. Protein product: CASTKTGTSGGDLEQFF.

The rearrangement uses TRBV11-2 and TRBJ2-7, with a weak D call TRBD1 (6 bases). In germline, CDR1 is SGHAT, CDR2 FQNNGV. Deletions cut 5 bases from V and 3 bases from J, with 11 bases between. The CDR3 is 13 residues long. The DNA for the CDR3 is TGTGCCAGCAGCCCTGGGACAAGCTACGAGCAGTACTTC. This gives the protein CASSPGTSYEQYF.

V and J are TRBV5-4 and TRBJ2-3, with 7 bases that match TRBD2. The J segment lost 2 bases and the V segment lost 0 bases, leaving 0 bases of the junction unmatched. This CDR3 has 14 amino acids. The germline gives CDR1 SGHNT, CDR2 YYREEE (reference sequence). The CDR3 DNA reads as TGTGCCAGCAGCTTGGGACTAGCCACAGATACGCAGTATTTT. This gives the protein CASSLGLATDTQYF.

The chain carries TRBV23-1 and TRBJ1-1; D is undetermined. Being an ORF, TRBV23-1 has a function that is uncertain. The CDR3 consists of 15 residues. The ends were cut back, 0 bases at V and 0 bases at J, with 8 bases in the middle. CDR3: CASSQSQGLNTEAFF. Here the CDR3 DNA reads TGCGCCAGCAGTCAATCGCAAGGGTTGAACACTGAAGCTTTCTTT.

The J gene is TRBJ2-5, the V gene TRBV27, with D possibly being TRBD1 (5 bases). The V end lost 0 bases, the J end lost 0 bases, and 8 bases lay between the germline ends. Germline assignment: CDR1 MNHEY and CDR2 SMNVEV (reference sequence). The CDR3 totals 15 residues. Here the CDR3 reads CASSLSARDQETQYF. CDR3 nucleotide sequence: TGTGCCAGCAGTTTATCGGCCAGGGACCAAGAGACCCAGTACTTC.

The table lists this clone with a count of one. The chain couples TRBV29-1 to TRBJ1-2; possible D gene TRBD1, 5 bases. V lost 7 bases, J lost 3 bases, and 21 bases lay in between. This CDR3 spans 15 amino acids. CDR1 and CDR2 (germline): SQVTM, ANQGSEA. The CDR3 nucleotides read TGCAGCGCTACCTCGGGGGGGAGTTTGGACTATGGCTACACCTTC. Translation gives CSATSGGSLDYGYTF.